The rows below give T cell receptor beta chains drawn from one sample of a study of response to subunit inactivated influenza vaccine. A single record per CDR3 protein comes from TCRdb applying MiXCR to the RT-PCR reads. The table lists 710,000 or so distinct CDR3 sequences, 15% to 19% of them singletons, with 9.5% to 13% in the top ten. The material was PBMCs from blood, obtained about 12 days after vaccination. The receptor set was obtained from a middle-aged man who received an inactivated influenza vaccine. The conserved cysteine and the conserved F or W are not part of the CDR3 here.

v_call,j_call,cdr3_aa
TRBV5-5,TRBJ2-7,ASSLGPGVAEQY
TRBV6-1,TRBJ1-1,ASRGGTEAF
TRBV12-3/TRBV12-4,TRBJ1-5,ASSKQGPNQPQH
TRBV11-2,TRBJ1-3,ASSLKQGNTIY
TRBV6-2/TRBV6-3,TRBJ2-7,ASSYRDYRGYEQY
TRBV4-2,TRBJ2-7,ASSQGPERDSEQY
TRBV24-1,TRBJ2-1,ATGPTGAGAYNEQF
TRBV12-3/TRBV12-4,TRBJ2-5,ASSLSVQETQY
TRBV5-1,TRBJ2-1,ASSFRGAMVDEQF
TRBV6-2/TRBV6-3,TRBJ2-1,ASRGGRAYNEQF
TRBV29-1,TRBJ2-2,SAQPRGTGAVGELF
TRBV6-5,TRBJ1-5,ASSYSKGIQPQH
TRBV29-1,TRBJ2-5,SVEPGPRGLAGYQETQY
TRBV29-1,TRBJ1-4,SALGQGVGEKLF
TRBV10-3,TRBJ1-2,AIRVGADRYGYT
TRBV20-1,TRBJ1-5,SAASTNQPQH
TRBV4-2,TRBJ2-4,ASSQETSGAKNIQY
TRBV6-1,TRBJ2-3,ASSPPREGTDTQY
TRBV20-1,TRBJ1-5,SATTAGGNNQPQH
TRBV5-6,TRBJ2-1,ASSLGTADEQF
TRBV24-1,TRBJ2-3,ATSDFRRQDSTDTQY
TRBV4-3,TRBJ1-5,ASSREASYSNQPQH
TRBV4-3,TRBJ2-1,ASSQDRPYEQF
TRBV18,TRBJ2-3,ASSPQRASGDAVGTQY
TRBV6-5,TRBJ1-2,ASSSLPGQPKKNYGYT
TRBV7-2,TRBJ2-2,ASSLFPSHLQITGELF
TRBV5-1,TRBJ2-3,ASSYGGNTDTQY
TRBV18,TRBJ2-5,ASSPPRRGMQETQY
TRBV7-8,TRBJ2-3,ASSLELAAGGDTQY
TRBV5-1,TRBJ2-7,ASRRTGQYEQY
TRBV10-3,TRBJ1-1,AIRTAVGTEAF
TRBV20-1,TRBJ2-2,SANGLANTGELF
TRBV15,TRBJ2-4,ATSREASGSLKNIQY
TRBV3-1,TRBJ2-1,ASSQDLSPSYEQF
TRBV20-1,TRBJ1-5,SAEGGYQPQH